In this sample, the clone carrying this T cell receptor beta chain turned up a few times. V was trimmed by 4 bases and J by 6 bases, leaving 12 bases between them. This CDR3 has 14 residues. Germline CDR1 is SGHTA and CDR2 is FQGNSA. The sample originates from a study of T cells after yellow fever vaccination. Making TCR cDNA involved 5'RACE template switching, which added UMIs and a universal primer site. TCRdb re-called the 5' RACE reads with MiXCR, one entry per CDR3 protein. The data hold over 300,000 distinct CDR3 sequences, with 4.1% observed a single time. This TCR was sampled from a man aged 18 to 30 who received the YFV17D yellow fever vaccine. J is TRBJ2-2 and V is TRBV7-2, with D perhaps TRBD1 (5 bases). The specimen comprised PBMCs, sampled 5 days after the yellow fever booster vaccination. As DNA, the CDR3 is TGTGCCAGCAGCTCTACAGGATATCCCGGGGAGCTGTTTTTT. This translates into CASSSTGYPGELFF.